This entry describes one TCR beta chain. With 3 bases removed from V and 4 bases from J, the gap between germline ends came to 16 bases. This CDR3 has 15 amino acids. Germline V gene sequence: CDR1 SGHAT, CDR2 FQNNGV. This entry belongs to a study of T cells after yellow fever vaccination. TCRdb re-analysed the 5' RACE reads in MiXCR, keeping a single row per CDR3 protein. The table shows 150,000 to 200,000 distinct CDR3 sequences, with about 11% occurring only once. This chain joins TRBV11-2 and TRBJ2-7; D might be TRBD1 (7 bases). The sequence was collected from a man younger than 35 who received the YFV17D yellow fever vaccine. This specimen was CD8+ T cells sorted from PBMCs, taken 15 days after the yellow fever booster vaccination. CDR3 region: CASSLGPQGGYEQYF. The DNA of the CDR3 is TGTGCCAGCAGCTTGGGTCCCCAGGGGGGATACGAGCAGTACTTC.